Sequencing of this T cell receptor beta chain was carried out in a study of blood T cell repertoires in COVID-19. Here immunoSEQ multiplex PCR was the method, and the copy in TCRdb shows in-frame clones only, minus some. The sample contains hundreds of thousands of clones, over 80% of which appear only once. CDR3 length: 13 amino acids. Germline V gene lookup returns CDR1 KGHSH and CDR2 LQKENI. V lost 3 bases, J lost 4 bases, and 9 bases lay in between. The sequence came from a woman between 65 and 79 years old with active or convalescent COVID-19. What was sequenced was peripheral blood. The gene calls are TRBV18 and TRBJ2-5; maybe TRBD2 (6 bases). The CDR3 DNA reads TGTGCCAGCTCACCGGGCGGGATAGAGACCCAGTACTTC. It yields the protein CASSPGGIETQYF.